One sample yielded the 2 T cell receptor beta chains listed below, sequenced in a study of identical twins (TCRdb year 2016). Library preparation was by 5' RACE. Sequenced using an Illumina HiSeq 2000. The public sequencing data were trimmed at Q25 with fastp and processed into clonotypes with MiXCR by TCRdb, which kept only in-frame beta chains. CDR3 protein sequences are deduplicated, and each keeps its most common genes and DNA. A total of hundreds of thousands of distinct CDR3 sequences appear in this sample, 9% to 15% of them only once. The top ten hold roughly 7% of the sample. This sample was also put to use in a study of yellow fever vaccine responses in identical twins.

Material for sequencing was CD8+ T cells sorted from blood. The origin of the receptors is a woman aged 18-29 years in good health.

This clonotype has just a few counts. The rearrangement links TRBV7-9 to TRBJ2-1; unclear D gene. V lost 5 bases and J 4 bases, leaving 12 bases between the germline ends. CDR1 is SEHNR and CDR2 is FQNEAQ in the germline V gene (reference sequence). There are 14 residues in the CDR3. CDR3 region: CASSPSSTYNEQFF. The CDR3 DNA reads TGTGCCAGCAGCCCCTCTTCGACTTACAATGAGCAGTTCTTC.

The chain combines TRBV12-3 or TRBV12-4 with TRBJ1-6, with 9 bases matching TRBD1. The CDR3 spans 14 residues. V shed 5 bases and J 6 bases; nucleotides not matched to a gene: 2. The CDR3 nucleotides are TGTGCCAGCAGTCGGACAGGGGCTAATTCACCCCTCCACTTT. Its protein is CASSRTGANSPLHF.